This entry features one T cell receptor (beta chain) sequence. Its antigen is not yet known. Per-nucleotide qualities are absent, and no much larger clonotype sits a single base away. This specimen's time point label, interpreted: blood sample drawn before combined kidney and bone marrow transplant. The patients were a few recipients of combined kidney and bone marrow transplants from the ITN036ST trial, and samples were available only from these trial subjects. Healthy control blood was separated into PBMCs by Ficoll density gradient and cryopreserved, and patient PBMCs were collected both before and after transplant. The data originate from a study of Tregs in tolerant kidney transplant recipients (dated by TCRdb to between 2019 and 2020). For the wider study: Related donors were used in the transplants with nonmyeloablative bone marrow transplantation, and mixed chimerism was transient in the human trials. Sorted recipient Tregs were cultured for around 17 days with irradiated activated donor B cells plus IL-2, and restimulation was performed on day 11. Once the B cell culture was finished, the cells were sorted into two populations: CD4+CD8-CD25+CD127- and CD4+CD8-4-1BB+CD40L-. Activated donor B cells were produced over roughly 10 days on irradiated CD40L-expressing 3T3 cells in the presence of cyclosporin A and IL-4. Additional Treg samples were obtained from an approximately three-day mixed lymphocyte reaction with belatacept, with some samples followed by a roughly five-day donor restimulation, before recipient CD4+CD25+CD127- cells were sorted. Antibodies distinguished recipient from donor cells when sorting primary belatacept mixed lymphocyte reaction cultures. TCRbeta sequencing was used in the study to identify donor-specific regulatory T cells before combined kidney and bone marrow transplantation, and the identified cells were then tracked after transplant.

For TCRbeta CDR3 sequencing, genomic DNA was extracted from sorted cells using the QIAGEN DNeasy Blood and Tissue Kit. High-throughput TCRbeta CDR3 sequencing, which included PCR amplification with bias correction and internal controls, was done commercially through immunoSEQ. In the paper's pipeline: Unique productive TCRbeta sequences were defined by CDR3 nucleotide sequence when primers matched and otherwise by CDR3 amino acid sequence together with Vbeta and Jbeta genes. Sequences were defined as donor-reactive when expanded at least 5-fold in CFSE-low cells versus unstimulated cells and present at a frequency of at least 0.01% in CFSE-low cells. Jensen-Shannon divergence calculated on the top 100 TCRbeta sequences ranked by frequency was used to measure repertoire divergence. For any sample with multiple sequencing runs, sorting error was corrected in each run separately before the runs were pooled. This immuneACCESS table, as held by TCRdb, lists in-frame sequences with V and J called but not all clones. Of the missing ones, under half trace to an unresolved V gene in checked studies; the others have no known cause. V, J and clone size are taken as reported in that table, and D and trimming were inferred from the DNA itself. The sample table records around 9,800 clones; about 90% of these occur just once. Around 6% of the sample is held by the ten biggest clonotypes.

Summary of the overall study and its limitations: Because the PCR primers were changed over time for some patients, nucleotide-level comparison could not be performed across the samples from those patients. In tolerant patients, donor-specific Tregs expanded more than Tregs overall, which suggests antigen-driven rather than nonspecific expansion. The most biologically relevant and donor-specific TCRbeta repertoire appeared to be identified by expanding Tregs with activated donor B cells. Although technical replication error seemed to be minimal, the question of biological reproducibility was not addressed directly. Because only a small number of patients were included, the study had limitations, and the results will need to be validated in larger populations as well as under other immunosuppression protocols.

From the cysteine up to the phenylalanine, the CDR3 has a length of 17 residues. Only the CDR3 DNA stays, 51 bases, in frame from base 1. A distance of 15 bases separates the germline ends of V and J, which lose 3 bases and 0 bases respectively. CDR1 and CDR2 are read off the germline V gene as SGHAT and FQNNGV. This TCR came from a human patient who received a combined kidney and bone marrow transplant. Sequenced here: Tregs from blood cultured with allogeneic cells, sampled before the transplant. The chain is assembled from TRBV11-2 and TRBJ1-3; the D gene is not confidently resolved. In nucleotide form, the sequence is TGTGCCAGCAGCTTCTCGGGTTCCTGGAGCTCTGGAAACACCATATATTTT. It codes for CASSFSGSWSSGNTIYF.